This T cell receptor beta chain derives from a study of cytomegalovirus exposure and HLA in healthy donors (dated by TCRdb to 2017 to 2019). Regarding the study in general: A later analysis indicated that the 110 or so validation repertoires were generated on the platform also employed for the approximately 690 repertoires of the first cohort. The aim of the study was to test whether cataloging public T cell receptors could identify signatures of past pathogen exposure. In addition to the first cohort of about 650 subjects, a separate validation cohort of 130 or so different subjects was used. The study combined high-throughput TCR immunosequencing, statistical association of individual TCRs with disease status, and machine learning to predict cytomegalovirus infection status. Study-level results and caveats: In both the original and validation cohorts, the classifier was reported to diagnose cytomegalovirus status with high specificity and sensitivity. The validation cohort had no HLA typing available for a later analysis, so co-occurrence within that cohort was assessed over all 130 or so repertoires. The authors suggested that the approach could potentially be generalized to other disease states and immunological phenotypes. A later analysis found that TCRs clustered in the first cohort also tended to co-occur in the 100 to 150 validation repertoires, with 94% of cluster scores above 0. Most TCR sequences were observed very rarely across donors, whereas some public TCRs were present in many individuals. A few of the identified cytomegalovirus-associated TCR beta chains were confirmed in vitro to be specific for cytomegalovirus antigens. The study listed 150 to 200 TCR beta chains as associated with cytomegalovirus.

Libraries were built with the immunoSEQ multiplex PCR assay. Regarding the original processing steps: A statistical classification framework was developed to diagnose cytomegalovirus status using the catalog of TCR beta chain sequences. The source is immuneACCESS, and TCRdb retained only in-frame sequences with V and J called. Part of the clones is not carried over; for the studies checked, unresolved V genes explain less than half of this, and the remainder is unexplained. D and trimming were read from the DNA, whereas the V and J calls and clone size are those reported in that table. A total of 150,000 to 200,000 clones appear in this sample, about 87% of them only once. Of the sample, 1.4% is held by the ten largest clones. Donors formed part of the validation cohort, which comprised 120 subjects and was distinct from the first cohort of roughly 600 subjects. Trimming takes 2 bases from V and 3 bases from J, and the germline ends sit 14 bases apart. Per the germline V gene, KGHSH is the CDR1 and LQKENI is the CDR2. From the cysteine up to the phenylalanine, the CDR3 has a length of 15 residues. The read is trimmed to its CDR3 DNA, 45 bases read in frame from base 1.

On this clone itself: Its cognate antigen has yet to be identified. Per-nucleotide qualities are absent, and no much larger clonotype sits a single base away.

The sequence joins TRBV18 to TRBJ2-7; D gene: possibly TRBD2, on 6 matching bases. Sequenced input: PBMCs. The clonotype comes from a woman younger than 45 in good health and CMV-seronegative. The nucleotide sequence reads as follows: TGTGCCAGCTCACCAAAGTTGTGGGGGGACTACGAGCAGTACTTC. Its amino acids are CASSPKLWGDYEQYF.